This T cell receptor beta chain was recovered during a study of CXCR3-negative and CXCR3-positive naive CD8 T cells. Turning to this clonotype: Its antigen is unidentified.

Broader study findings: Fresh PBMCs were used in most assays, and CXCR3 expression partially decreased after cryopreservation. In naive cells, CXCR3-negative and CXCR3-positive subsets had similar TRBV-TRBJ usage; memory cells differed.

Each TRB cDNA library was prepared by 5' RACE (with UMI labels). TCRdb processed the 5' RACE reads again and assigns one entry to each CDR3 protein, with no DNA. The sample table sets out 70,000 to 100,000 distinct CDR3 sequences. The CDR3 extends over 13 amino acids. The chain has TRBV12-3 or TRBV12-4 and TRBJ1-2; TCRdb's D call of TRBD1 is untestable without DNA. The origin of this receptor is a human donor in good health. Some clones in this sample may be carry-over from other donors' samples. The sample was naive CXCR3- CD8+ T cells from blood. Regarding subset: CD45RO-CCR7+CD27+CD95- naive CD8+ T cells lacking CXCR3 (TNR3-). The CDR3 sequence is CASSSGGIGSYTF.